This T cell receptor (beta chain) was retrieved from a study of T cell responses to AZD1222 COVID-19 vaccine. The CDR3 loop spans 15 amino acids. Germline V lookup: CDR1 MNHEY, CDR2 SVGEGT. V lost 0 bases, J lost 2 bases, and 4 bases stayed unmatched. Pooling covered second doses at about 4 or about 12 weeks. Details on this clone: Its antigen is not known.

Study conclusions and caveats: Reportedly, close to half of spike-specific TCRs are directed against unmutated variant regions. White British donors predominated, females outnumbered males, and clonal diversity was possibly underestimated. Vaccine-related CD4 TCRs covered spike, predominating at 160-218 and 743-854.

Sequenced by immunoSEQ multiplex PCR; TCRdb stores in-frame clones only, minus some. The data show about 15,000 clones, about 85% seen once. The chain has TRBV6-2 or TRBV6-3 and TRBJ2-7; TRBD2 aligns across 7 bases. The sequenced sample was peripheral blood, obtained 28 days after the second AZD1222 dose. This clonotype was sampled from an adult who received the AZD1222 COVID-19 vaccine. Here the CDR3 DNA reads TGTGCCAGCAGTTACTCCCTGGGGGGGGCCTACGAGCAGTACTTC. Protein: CASSYSLGGAYEQYF.